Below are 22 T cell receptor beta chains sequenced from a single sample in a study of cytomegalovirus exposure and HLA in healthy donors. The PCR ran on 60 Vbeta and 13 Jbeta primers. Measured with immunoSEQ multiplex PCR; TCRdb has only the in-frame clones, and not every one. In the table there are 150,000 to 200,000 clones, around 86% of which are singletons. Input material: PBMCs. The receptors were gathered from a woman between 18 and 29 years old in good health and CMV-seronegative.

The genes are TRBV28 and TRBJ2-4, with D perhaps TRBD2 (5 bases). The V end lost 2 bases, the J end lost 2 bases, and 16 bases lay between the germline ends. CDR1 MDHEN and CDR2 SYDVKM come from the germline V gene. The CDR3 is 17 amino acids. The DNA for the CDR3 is TGTGCCAGCAGTTTACAACGGTTAGCGCGGACCAAAAACATTCAGTACTTC. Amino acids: CASSLQRLARTKNIQYF. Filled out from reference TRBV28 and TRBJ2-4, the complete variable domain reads DVKVTQSSRYLVKRTGEKVFLECVQDMDHENMFWYRQDPGLGLRLIYFSYDVKMKEKGDIPEGYSVSREKKERFSLILESASTNQTSMYLCASSLQRLARTKNIQYFGAGTRLSVL.

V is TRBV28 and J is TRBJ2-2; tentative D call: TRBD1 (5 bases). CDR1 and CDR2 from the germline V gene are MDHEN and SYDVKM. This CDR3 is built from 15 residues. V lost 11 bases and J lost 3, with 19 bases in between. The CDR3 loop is CAGAPSNGYTGELFF. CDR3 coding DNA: TGTGCCGGGGCCCCCTCTAACGGTTACACCGGGGAGCTGTTTTTT.

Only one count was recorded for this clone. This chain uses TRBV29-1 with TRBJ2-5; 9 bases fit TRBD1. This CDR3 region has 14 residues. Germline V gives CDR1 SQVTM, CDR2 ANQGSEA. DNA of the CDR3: TGCAGTCTCGCCCACAGGGGGCAGTTGGAGACCCAGTACTTC. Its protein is CSLAHRGQLETQYF.

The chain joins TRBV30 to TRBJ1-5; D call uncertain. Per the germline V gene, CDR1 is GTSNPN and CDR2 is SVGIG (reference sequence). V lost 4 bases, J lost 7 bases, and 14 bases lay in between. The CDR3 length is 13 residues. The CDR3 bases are TGTGCCTGGACTCCGGCACCCGGGCAGCCCCAGCATTTT. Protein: CAWTPAPGQPQHF.

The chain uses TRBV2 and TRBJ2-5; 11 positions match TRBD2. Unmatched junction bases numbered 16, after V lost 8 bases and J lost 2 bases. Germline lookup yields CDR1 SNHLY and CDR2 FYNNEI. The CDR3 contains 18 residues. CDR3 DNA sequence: TGTGCCAGCCTTGCCGGGCTAGCGGGGGGCCGGGGGCAAGAGACCCAGTACTTC. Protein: CASLAGLAGGRGQETQYF. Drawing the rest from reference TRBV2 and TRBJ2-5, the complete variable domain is EPEVTQTPSHQVTQMGQEVILRCVPISNHLYFYWYRQILGQKVEFLVSFYNNEISEKSEIFDDQFSVERPDGSNFTLKIRSTKLEDSAMYFCASLAGLAGGRGQETQYFGPGTRLLVL.

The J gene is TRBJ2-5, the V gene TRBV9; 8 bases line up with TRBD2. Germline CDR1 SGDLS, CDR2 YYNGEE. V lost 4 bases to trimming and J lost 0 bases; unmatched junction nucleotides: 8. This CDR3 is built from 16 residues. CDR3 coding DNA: TGTGCCAGCAGCCAGGGGACTAGGAGGTACCAAGAGACCCAGTACTTC. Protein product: CASSQGTRRYQETQYF. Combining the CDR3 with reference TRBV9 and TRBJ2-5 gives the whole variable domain DSGVTQTPKHLITATGQRVTLRCSPRSGDLSVYWYQQSLDQGLQFLIQYYNGEERAKGNILERFSAQQFPDLHSELNLSSLELGDSALYFCASSQGTRRYQETQYFGPGTRLLVL.

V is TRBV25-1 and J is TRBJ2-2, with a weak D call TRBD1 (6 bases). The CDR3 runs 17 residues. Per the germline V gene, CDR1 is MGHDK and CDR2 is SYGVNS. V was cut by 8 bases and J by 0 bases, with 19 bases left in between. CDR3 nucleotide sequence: TGTGCCAGCGGGGGACACCTTCCCTCTTCGAACACCGGGGAGCTGTTTTTT. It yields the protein CASGGHLPSSNTGELFF.

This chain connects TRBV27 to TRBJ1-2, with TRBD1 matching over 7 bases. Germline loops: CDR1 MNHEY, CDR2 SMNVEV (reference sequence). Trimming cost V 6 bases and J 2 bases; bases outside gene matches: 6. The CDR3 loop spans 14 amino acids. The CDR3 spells CASRPSTGNYGYTF. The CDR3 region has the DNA TGTGCCAGCAGGCCCTCGACAGGGAACTATGGCTACACCTTC.

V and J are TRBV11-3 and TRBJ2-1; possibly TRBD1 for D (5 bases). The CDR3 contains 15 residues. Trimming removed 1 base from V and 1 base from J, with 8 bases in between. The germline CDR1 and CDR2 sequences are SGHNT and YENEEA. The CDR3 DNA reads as TGTGCCAGCAGCTTAGGGCAGGGTTCCTACAATGAGCAGTTCTTC. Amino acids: CASSLGQGSYNEQFF.

The CDR3 DNA reads TGCGCCAGCGGAAGACTAGCGGGAGTGAGGGAAGTGCAGTACTTC. It codes for CASGRLAGVREVQYF. J is TRBJ2-7 and V is TRBV5-1, with TRBD2 matching over 12 bases. Germline trimming cut 7 bases from V and 9 bases from J; bases unmatched to any gene: 14. CDR1 is SGHRS and CDR2 is YFSETQ in the germline V gene. This CDR3 is 15 amino acids long.

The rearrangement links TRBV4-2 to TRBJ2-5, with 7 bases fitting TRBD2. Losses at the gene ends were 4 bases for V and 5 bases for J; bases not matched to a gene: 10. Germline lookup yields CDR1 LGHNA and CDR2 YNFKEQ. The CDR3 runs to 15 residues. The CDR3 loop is CASSPREGGIETQYF. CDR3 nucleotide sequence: TGTGCCAGCAGCCCGAGGGAGGGAGGAATCGAGACCCAGTACTTC.

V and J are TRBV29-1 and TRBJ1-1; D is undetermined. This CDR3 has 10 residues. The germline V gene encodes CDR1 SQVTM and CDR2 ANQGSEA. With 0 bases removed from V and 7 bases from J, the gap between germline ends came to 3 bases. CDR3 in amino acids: CSVEDVEAFF. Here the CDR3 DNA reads TGCAGCGTTGAAGACGTTGAAGCTTTCTTT.

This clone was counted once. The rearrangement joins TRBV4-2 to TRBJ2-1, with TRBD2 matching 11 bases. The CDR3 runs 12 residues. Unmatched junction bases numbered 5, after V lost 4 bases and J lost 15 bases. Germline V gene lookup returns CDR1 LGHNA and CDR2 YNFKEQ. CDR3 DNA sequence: TGTGCCAGCAGCCTTATTAGCGGGGGGGCGTTCTTC. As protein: CASSLISGGAFF.

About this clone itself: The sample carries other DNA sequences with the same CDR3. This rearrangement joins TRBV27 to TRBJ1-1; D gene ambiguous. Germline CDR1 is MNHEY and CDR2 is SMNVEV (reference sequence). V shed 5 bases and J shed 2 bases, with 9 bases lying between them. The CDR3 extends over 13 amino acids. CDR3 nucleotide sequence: TGTGCCAGCAGTCTCGGGATTAACACTGAAGCTTTCTTT. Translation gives CASSLGINTEAFF.

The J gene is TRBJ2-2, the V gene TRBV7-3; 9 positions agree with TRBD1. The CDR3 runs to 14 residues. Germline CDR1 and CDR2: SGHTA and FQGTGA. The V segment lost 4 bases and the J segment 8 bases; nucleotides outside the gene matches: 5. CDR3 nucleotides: TGTGCCAGCAGCTCGACAGGGGGAGGTGGGGAGCTGTTTTTT. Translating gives CASSSTGGGGELFF.

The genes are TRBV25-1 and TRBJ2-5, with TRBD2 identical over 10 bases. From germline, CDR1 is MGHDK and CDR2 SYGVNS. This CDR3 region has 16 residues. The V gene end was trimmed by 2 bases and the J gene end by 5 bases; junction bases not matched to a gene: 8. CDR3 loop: CASSEGVSGGLETQYF. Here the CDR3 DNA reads TGTGCCAGCAGTGAAGGAGTTAGCGGGGGGTTGGAGACCCAGTACTTC.

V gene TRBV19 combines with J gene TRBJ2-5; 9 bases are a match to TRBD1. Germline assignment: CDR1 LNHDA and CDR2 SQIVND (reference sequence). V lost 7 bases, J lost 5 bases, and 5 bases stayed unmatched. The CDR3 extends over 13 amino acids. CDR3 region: CASTDRGLETQYF. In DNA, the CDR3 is TGTGCCAGTACCGACAGGGGGTTGGAGACCCAGTACTTC.

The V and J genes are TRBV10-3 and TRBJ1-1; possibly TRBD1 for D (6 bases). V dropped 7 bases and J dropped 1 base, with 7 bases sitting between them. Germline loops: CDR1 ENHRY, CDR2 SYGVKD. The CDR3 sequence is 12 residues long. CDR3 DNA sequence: TGTGCCATCAAGGACAGGAACACTGAAGCTTTCTTT. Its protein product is CAIKDRNTEAFF.

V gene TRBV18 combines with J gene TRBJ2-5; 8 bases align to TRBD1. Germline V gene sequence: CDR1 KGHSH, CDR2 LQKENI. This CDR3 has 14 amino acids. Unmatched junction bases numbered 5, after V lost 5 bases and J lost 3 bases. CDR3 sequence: CASSAGQGKETQYF. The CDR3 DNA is TGTGCCAGCTCAGCAGGACAGGGTAAAGAGACCCAGTACTTC.

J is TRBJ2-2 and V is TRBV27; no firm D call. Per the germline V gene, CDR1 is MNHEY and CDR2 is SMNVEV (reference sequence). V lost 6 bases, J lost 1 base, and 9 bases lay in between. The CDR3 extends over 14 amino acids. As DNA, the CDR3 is TGTGCCAGCAGCCCGTACAGGAACACCGGGGAGCTGTTTTTT. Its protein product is CASSPYRNTGELFF.

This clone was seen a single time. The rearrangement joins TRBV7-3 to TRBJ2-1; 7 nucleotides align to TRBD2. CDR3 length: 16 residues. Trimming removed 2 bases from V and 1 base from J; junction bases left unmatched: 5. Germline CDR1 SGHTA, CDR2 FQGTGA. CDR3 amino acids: CASSLAGLVSYNEQFF. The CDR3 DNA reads TGTGCCAGCAGCTTAGCTGGACTAGTTTCCTACAATGAGCAGTTCTTC.

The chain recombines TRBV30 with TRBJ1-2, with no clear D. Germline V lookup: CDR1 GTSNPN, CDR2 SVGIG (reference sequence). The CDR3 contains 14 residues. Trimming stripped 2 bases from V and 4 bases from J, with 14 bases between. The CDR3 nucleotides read TGTGCCTGGAGTCCCCCCGGGTTTCTCTATGGCTACACCTTC. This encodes CAWSPPGFLYGYTF.